A single sample gave rise to the 30 T cell receptor beta chains below, sequenced in a study of T cell changes during pregnancy in multiple sclerosis. Profiling relied on immunoSEQ multiplex PCR, and the TCRdb table lists in-frame clones only, not all of them. The sample has tens of thousands of clones; roughly 90% are singletons. The sequencing here drew on peripheral blood, taken after pregnancy. The receptor source for this set is a female donor in good health, enrolled as a control in a pregnancy study.

This CDR3 reads CSVDAGDGYTF. CDR3 coding DNA: TGCAGCGTTGATGCGGGGGACGGCTACACCTTC. The chain joins TRBV29-1 to TRBJ1-2; TRBD1 might be the D (5 bases). This CDR3 has 11 residues. Germline assignment: CDR1 SQVTM and CDR2 ANQGSEA. Trimming left V 3 bases short and J 8 bases short, with 10 bases between. The full variable domain, its missing parts supplied by reference TRBV29-1 and TRBJ1-2, is SAVISQKPSRDICQRGTSLTIQCQVDSQVTMMFWYRQQPGQSLTLIATANQGSEATYESGFVIDKFPISRPNLTFSTLTVSNMSPEDSSIYLCSVDAGDGYTFGSGTRLTVV.

This clone was observed a single time. The chain recombines TRBV5-1 with TRBJ2-1; tentatively, D is TRBD2 (5 bases). The CDR3 loop spans 15 amino acids. Germline V lookup: CDR1 SGHRS, CDR2 YFSETQ. V was trimmed by 0 bases and J by 5 bases, leaving 12 bases between them. The CDR3 loop reads CASSLAVRVDNEQFF. CDR3 nucleotides: TGCGCCAGCAGCTTGGCCGTGAGGGTAGACAATGAGCAGTTCTTC.

The chain links TRBV29-1 to TRBJ2-7, with 10 bases matching TRBD1. The CDR3 spans 13 residues. Trimming removed 7 bases from V and 7 bases from J; junction bases left unmatched: 10. CDR1 SQVTM and CDR2 ANQGSEA come from the germline V gene. In DNA, the CDR3 is TGCAGCGGGGGGGGGACAGGGGAGAGAGAGCAGTACTTC. Encoded protein: CSGGGTGEREQYF.

This sequence joins TRBV7-2 and TRBJ2-3; TRBD2 is a possible D gene (5 bases). Per the germline V gene, CDR1 is SGHTA and CDR2 is FQGNSA. V was trimmed by 1 base and J by 0 bases, leaving 11 bases between them. CDR3 length: 16 residues. Here the CDR3 DNA reads TGTGCCAGCAGCTTAGTTGTGGGAGTTAGCACAGATACGCAGTATTTT. It specifies CASSLVVGVSTDTQYF. Full variable domain (rest looked up from reference TRBV7-2 and TRBJ2-3): GAGVSQSPSNKVTEKGKDVELRCDPISGHTALYWYRQSLGQGLEFLIYFQGNSAPDKSGLPSDRFSAERTGGSVSTLTIQRTQQEDSAVYLCASSLVVGVSTDTQYFGPGTRLTVL.

This chain links TRBV27 with TRBJ2-5, with TRBD2 as a possible D gene (5 bases). The CDR3 totals 15 residues. In germline, CDR1 is MNHEY, CDR2 SMNVEV (reference sequence). Trimming stripped 4 bases from V and 5 bases from J, with 17 bases between. The CDR3 nucleotides are TGTGCCAGCAGTTCCGCGGTGTCTAGCAGTGAGACCCAGTACTTC. Translating it yields CASSSAVSSSETQYF.

V and J are TRBV4-2 and TRBJ2-3, with D maybe TRBD1 (5 bases). The germline V and J ends were trimmed by 0 bases and 11 bases, with 9 bases remaining between them. The CDR3 is 12 residues long. CDR1 and CDR2 from the germline V gene are LGHNA and YNFKEQ. The CDR3 reads CASSQDLGEQYF. The CDR3 region has the DNA TGTGCCAGCAGCCAAGACCTAGGGGAGCAGTATTTT.

This chain joins TRBV6-4 and TRBJ2-1; 11 bases map to TRBD2. This CDR3 has 15 residues. The germline CDR1 and CDR2 sequences are MRHNA and SNTAGT. The V gene end was trimmed by 2 bases and the J gene end by 6 bases; junction bases not matched to a gene: 3. Here the CDR3 reads CASSDGLAGGNEQFF. In DNA, the CDR3 is TGTGCCAGCAGTGACGGGCTAGCGGGAGGCAATGAGCAGTTCTTC.

The CDR3 DNA follows: TGTGTCAGAAGCGTCGGGACAGGGCTGGGAATGGGGGACTACGAGCAGTACTTC. Its translation is CVRSVGTGLGMGDYEQYF. The V gene is TRBV7-5, the J gene TRBJ2-7; the table's D call TRBD1 went unverified against the DNA. TRBV7-5 is flagged as a pseudogene. CDR3 length: 18 amino acids.

This rearrangement joins TRBV4-1 to TRBJ2-5; a possible D gene is TRBD2 (6 bases). V lost 5 bases to trimming and J lost 2 bases, with 12 bases between them. This CDR3 comprises 14 residues. CDR1 and CDR2 from the germline V gene are MGHRA and YSYEKL. The CDR3 region has the DNA TGCGCCAGCAGCATTCGGGGGTGGCAAGAGACCCAGTACTTC. It yields the protein CASSIRGWQETQYF.

The V call is TRBV6-6, the J call TRBJ1-2; a possible D gene is TRBD1 (5 bases). The CDR3 extends over 11 amino acids. Trimming left V 2 bases short and J 13 bases short, with 11 bases between. The V gene's germline CDR1 is MNHNY and CDR2 SVGAGI (reference sequence). DNA of the CDR3: TGTGCCAGCAGTTACGGGCGGGGCAGCACCTTC. Its translation is CASSYGRGSTF.

This clone was detected a few times. The chain combines TRBV30 with TRBJ2-3, with D possibly TRBD1 on 6 matching bases. The germline V and J ends were trimmed by 4 bases and 3 bases, with 14 bases remaining between them. Per germline, CDR1 GTSNPN and CDR2 SVGIG (reference sequence). The CDR3 has 14 residues. Here the CDR3 reads CAWKVAGATDTQYF. The CDR3 bases are TGTGCCTGGAAGGTGGCAGGGGCGACAGATACGCAGTATTTT.

The chain employs TRBV7-2 and TRBJ2-2; D not certain. Germline lookup yields CDR1 SGHTA and CDR2 FQGNSA. The CDR3 extends over 12 amino acids. V gave up 2 bases and J gave up 4 bases, with 2 bases separating them. The CDR3 region has the DNA TGTGCCAGCAGCTTACGCACCGGGGAGCTGTTTTTT. Its translation is CASSLRTGELFF.

The chain has TRBV28 and TRBJ2-5; the match to TRBD2 covers 7 bases. Germline lookup yields CDR1 MDHEN and CDR2 SYDVKM. Losses at the gene ends were 8 bases for V and 5 bases for J; bases not matched to a gene: 8. The CDR3 is 13 amino acids. This chain's CDR3 is CASRSGGVETQYF. CDR3 bases: TGTGCCAGCCGTTCTGGGGGGGTGGAGACCCAGTACTTC.

CDR3 nucleotides: TGTGCCAGCAGCCACCCGGGACAGGGGGCCTACGAGCAGTACTTC. Translated: CASSHPGQGAYEQYF. This chain links TRBV4-2 with TRBJ2-7, with 11 bases that match TRBD1. This CDR3 comprises 15 residues. CDR1 and CDR2 (germline): LGHNA, YNFKEQ. V shed 3 bases, J shed 2 bases, and the junction held 3 bases outside the gene matches.

The genes are TRBV29-1 and TRBJ2-7; a possible D gene is TRBD2 (7 bases). V lost 6 bases and J 4 bases, leaving 25 bases between the germline ends. The germline V gene encodes CDR1 SQVTM and CDR2 ANQGSEA. The CDR3 runs 16 residues. The CDR3 spells CSVGGGRGGSGYEQYF. As DNA, the CDR3 is TGCAGCGTGGGGGGGGGCAGGGGAGGTAGTGGTTACGAGCAGTACTTC.

The count of this clone is one. CDR3 region: CATRTGPSTGELFF. The CDR3 nucleotides are TGTGCCACCCGGACAGGCCCAAGCACCGGGGAGCTGTTTTTT. J is TRBJ2-2 and V is TRBV2; 7 nucleotides agree with TRBD1. The junction had 9 bases not matched to a gene; V was cut back by 10 bases and J by 4 bases. This CDR3 region has 14 residues. Germline-derived CDR1 and CDR2 are SNHLY and FYNNEI.

The gene calls are TRBV6-6 and TRBJ2-3, with TRBD2 matching over 8 bases. The germline V gene has CDR1 MNHNY and CDR2 SVGAGI (reference sequence). The length of the CDR3 is 15 residues. With 6 bases clipped from V and 5 bases from J, the junction kept 10 bases outside the gene matches. CDR3 DNA: TGTGCCAGCAGCCAACTAGCGGAGAGGGTAGATACGCAGTATTTT. Translation gives CASSQLAERVDTQYF.

The chain couples TRBV12-2 to TRBJ2-3; the D call in the table, TRBD2, was not verified against the DNA. TRBV12-2 is deemed a pseudogene. The CDR3 spans 18 residues. CDR3 nucleotides: TGTGCAAGTCGCCTCATAGTACCACCGGGACTAGCATCTCATACGCAGTATTTT. It is translated as CASRLIVPPGLASHTQYF.

The chain combines TRBV11-2 with TRBJ2-7; no clear D gene. The V end lost 0 bases, the J end lost 3 bases, and 6 bases lay between the germline ends. The CDR3 contains 13 residues. Germline V gives CDR1 SGHAT, CDR2 FQNNGV. CDR3 in amino acids: CASSLEAVYEQYF. CDR3 bases: TGTGCCAGCAGCTTAGAGGCAGTCTACGAGCAGTACTTC.

This clone came up once. The CDR3 protein is CASSIARGVYNEQFF. CDR3 in DNA: TGTGCCAGTAGTATCGCTCGGGGGGTCTACAATGAGCAGTTCTTC. J is TRBJ2-1 and V is TRBV19, with 7 nucleotides matching TRBD2. This CDR3 contains 15 residues. Germline V gene data show CDR1 as LNHDA and CDR2 as SQIVND (reference sequence). The J segment lost 3 bases and the V segment lost 3 bases, leaving 5 bases of the junction unmatched.

Here the CDR3 reads CASSQLTGEETQYF. The CDR3, as DNA: TGCGCCAGCAGCCAGCTGACAGGGGAAGAGACCCAGTACTTC. The chain joins TRBV4-1 to TRBJ2-5, with 8 bases matching TRBD1. From germline, CDR1 is MGHRA and CDR2 YSYEKL. The CDR3 extends over 14 amino acids. With V trimmed by 3 bases and J by 3 bases, 3 bases remained unmatched.

This chain links TRBV7-2 with TRBJ2-4; 8 nucleotides agree with TRBD1. V was clipped by 6 bases and J by 5 bases; unmatched bases: 3. This CDR3 has 13 amino acids. Germline CDR1 reads SGHTA; CDR2 reads FQGNSA. The CDR3 sequence is CASREQGENIQYF. CDR3 bases: TGTGCCAGCAGGGAACAGGGGGAAAACATTCAGTACTTC.

This chain joins TRBV2 and TRBJ2-3; 9 positions agree with TRBD2. The V and J ends lost 8 bases and 0 bases, in that order; junction bases with no gene match: 6. The germline gives CDR1 SNHLY, CDR2 FYNNEI. The CDR3 spans 15 residues. The CDR3: CASGRSGGSTDTQYF. CDR3 DNA sequence: TGTGCCAGCGGGCGCAGCGGGGGGAGCACAGATACGCAGTATTTT.

CDR3 bases: TGTGCCAGTTCCGGGACAACGAACACCGGGGAGCTGTTTTTT. The encoded protein is CASSGTTNTGELFF. The chain carries TRBV6-4 and TRBJ2-2; D possibly corresponds to TRBD1 (6 bases). The CDR3 sequence is 14 residues long. The germline V gene has CDR1 MRHNA and CDR2 SNTAGT. The V end was cut by 9 bases, the J end by 0 bases, with 11 bases between.

V usage is TRBV18 and J usage is TRBJ2-6; 7 bases agree with TRBD1. The CDR3 consists of 15 residues. Germline lookup yields CDR1 KGHSH and CDR2 LQKENI. After removal of 6 bases from V and 2 bases from J, the junction contained 4 bases not matched to a gene. CDR3 residues: CASSPDRAGANVLTF. The CDR3 bases are TGTGCCAGCTCCCCCGACAGGGCTGGGGCCAACGTCCTGACTTTC.

The chain uses TRBV27 and TRBJ2-1; TRBD2 matches at 9 bases. CDR1 is MNHEY and CDR2 is SMNVEV in the germline V gene (reference sequence). After removal of 6 bases from V and 6 bases from J, the junction contained 3 bases not matched to a gene. The CDR3 extends over 13 amino acids. CDR3 residues: CASRGTSLNEQFF. Written as DNA, the CDR3 is TGTGCCAGCAGGGGGACTAGCCTCAATGAGCAGTTCTTC.

J is TRBJ2-2 and V is TRBV18, with D unclear. The ends were cut back, 0 bases at V and 2 bases at J, with 7 bases in the middle. Looked up from germline, CDR1 is KGHSH and CDR2 is LQKENI. The CDR3 covers 15 residues. The CDR3 is CASSPPGPNTGELFF. The CDR3 DNA reads as TGTGCCAGCTCACCACCGGGCCCTAACACCGGGGAGCTGTTTTTT. The whole variable domain, remainder taken from reference TRBV18 and TRBJ2-2, is NAGVMQNPRHLVRRRGQEARLRCSPMKGHSHVYWYRQLPEEGLKFMVYLQKENIIDESGMPKERFSAEFPKEGPSILRIQQVVRGDSAAYFCASSPPGPNTGELFFGEGSRLTVL.

The V call is TRBV20-1, the J call TRBJ1-1; 7 bases fit TRBD1. Losses at the gene ends were 5 bases for V and 5 bases for J; bases not matched to a gene: 2. The CDR3 loop spans 11 amino acids. Germline V gene sequence: CDR1 DFQATT, CDR2 SNEGSKA (reference sequence). CDR3 protein: CSADRDTEAFF. CDR3 bases: TGCAGTGCTGACAGGGATACTGAAGCTTTCTTT.

The genes are TRBV27 and TRBJ2-2, with 11 nucleotides matching TRBD1. J gave up 4 bases and V 3 bases, and 7 bases lay outside the gene matches. This CDR3 is built from 17 residues. Germline CDR1 reads MNHEY; CDR2 reads SMNVEV (reference sequence). Here the CDR3 DNA reads TGTGCCAGCAGTTTGAGAGGGACAGGGGGTATCACCGGGGAGCTGTTTTTT. It codes for CASSLRGTGGITGELFF.

This clone was seen a single time. V usage is TRBV2 and J usage is TRBJ2-1, with 8 bases fitting TRBD2. The CDR3 extends over 12 amino acids. V trimming: 7 bases; J trimming: 15 bases; junction bases outside the gene matches: 11. Germline V gene sequence: CDR1 SNHLY, CDR2 FYNNEI. CDR3 in DNA: TGTGCCAGCACGCCGGCGGGACTAGATCCGTTCTTC. Translating it yields CASTPAGLDPFF.